This T cell receptor beta chain was sequenced for a study of blood T cell repertoires in COVID-19 (dated by TCRdb to 2020 to 2022). A note on the overall study: Collaborator samples came from the United States, Italy and Spain and covered acute and convalescent phases of COVID-19. The dataset comprised deeply sampled blood TCRbeta repertoires from subjects exposed to, actively infected with, or recovered from COVID-19. The prospective study material was composed of cDNA or gDNA derived from T cells, B-cell-depleted T cells, or PBMCs. The repertoires were released in a freely available public database intended as a resource for research on the immune response to SARS-CoV-2. Where available, HLA class I and class II types were taken from metadata supplied by the sample provider and were not determined by assay-based typing. Samples were obtained from the ongoing ImmuneRACE study (first 160 participants) and from some 1,200 subjects provided by 6 global collaborators. Nearly every sample came with metadata listing a de-identified subject ID, COVID-19 status, age in years and sex.

TCRbeta CDR3 regions were amplified from genomic DNA using the immunoSEQ Assay, a bias-controlled multiplex PCR. In the source study's methods: The number of nucleated cells in each sample was estimated by amplification of reference gene primers within the assay. To quantify the absolute abundance of each unique TCRbeta CDR3 rearrangement, sequence reads were collapsed and filtered. For each sample, productive Simpson clonality was calculated as the square root of Simpson's diversity index across productive rearrangements. TCRdb obtained this table from immuneACCESS and retained in-frame rearrangements with V and J assigned. These tables miss some clones; where compared with another copy, unresolved V genes account for less than half of the shortfall, and the remainder is unexplained. The D gene and trimming were derived from the DNA, and the V and J assignments and clone size from that table. Within this sample are approximately 300,000 clones, with roughly 90% of them counted one time only. 15% to 20% of the sample comes from the top ten.

Participants in the prospective study were aged roughly 18 to 89 years, lived in some 24 United States geographic areas, and enrolled through a virtual design. In the prospective study, participants were assigned to cohorts based on the clinical history participants reported in a screening survey and a study questionnaire. For ImmuneRACE Cohort 3, a participant was defined as recovered based on two consecutive negative NP/OP PCR tests, clearance by a healthcare professional, or resolution of symptoms. Each participant in the prospective study had whole blood, serum and a nasopharyngeal or oropharyngeal swab collected by mobile phlebotomists. Additional blood draws and questionnaires over an approximately 2-month period could optionally be provided by prospective study participants. Blood samples from the prospective study were shipped frozen or at room temperature prior to DNA extraction. Comment on this clone: Its antigen is not yet known. No much larger clone is present one base from it, and per-base qualities are unavailable.

What the study reported, not specific to this receptor: Clinical and demographic metadata were provided uncurated, with the amount varying by source and participant.

CDR1 and CDR2 are drawn from the germline V gene (reference sequence): LGHDT, YNNKEL. The CDR3, from cysteine to phenylalanine, totals 15 residues. CDR3 DNA is the only sequence kept; it has 45 bases, read in frame from the first base. Clipping removes 0 bases from V and 12 bases from J, with 11 as the unmatched junction base count. The sequenced material came from PBMCs or T cells enriched from blood (not recorded which). The rearrangement joined TRBV3-1 (or the pseudogene TRBV3-2) to TRBJ2-1; 7 nucleotides in the junction match TRBD1. The TCR sequence derives from a woman aged 25 to 45 who had recovered from COVID-19. The CDR3 protein sequence reads: CASSQDLRGQSGQFF. The nucleotide sequence reads TGTGCCAGCAGCCAAGATCTTAGGGGGCAGAGCGGGCAGTTCTTC.